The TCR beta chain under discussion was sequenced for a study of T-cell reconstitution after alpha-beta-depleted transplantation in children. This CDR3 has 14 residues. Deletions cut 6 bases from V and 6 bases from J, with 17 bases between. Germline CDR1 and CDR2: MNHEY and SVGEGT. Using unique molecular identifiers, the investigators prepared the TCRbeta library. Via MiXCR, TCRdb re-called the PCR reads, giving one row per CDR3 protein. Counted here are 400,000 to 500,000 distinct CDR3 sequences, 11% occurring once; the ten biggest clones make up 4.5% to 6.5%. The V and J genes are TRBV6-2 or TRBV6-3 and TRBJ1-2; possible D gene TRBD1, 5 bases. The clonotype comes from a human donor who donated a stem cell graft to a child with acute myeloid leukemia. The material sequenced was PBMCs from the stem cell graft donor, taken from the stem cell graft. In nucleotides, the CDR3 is TGTGCCAGCAGAACCGGGACGGCGGTCGATGGCTACACCTTC. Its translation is CASRTGTAVDGYTF.